Listed below are T cell receptor beta chains from one sample, sequenced in a study of blood T cells in healthy people across ages. TCRdb re-called the 5' RACE reads through MiXCR, storing one row per CDR3 protein. The sample includes 800,000 to 1,000,000 distinct CDR3 sequences, around 48% of them seen just once. Sequenced sample: blood. The source of these receptors is a man under 40 in good health. Both conserved end residues are part of each CDR3.

V gene	J gene	CDR3 protein
TRBV7-7	TRBJ2-1	CASSSGPERGYEQFF
TRBV20-1	TRBJ2-1	CSASERVAGLLLYNEQFF
TRBV12-3/TRBV12-4	TRBJ2-5	CASSSTLGVRETQYF
TRBV9	TRBJ2-3	CASTDGPTDTQYF
TRBV28	TRBJ2-7	CASSLPSSGGFSYEQYF
TRBV14	TRBJ2-1	CASSRDRVNNEQFF
TRBV20-1	TRBJ1-4	CSARDGITGSEKLFF
TRBV28	TRBJ2-7	CASSFPSQGPHEQYF
TRBV24-1	TRBJ2-1	CATSVENNEQFF
TRBV28	TRBJ2-7	CVSSSPSYEQYF
TRBV28	TRBJ2-7	CASSSGLGSREQYF
TRBV10-3	TRBJ2-3	CAISESTSTDTQYF
TRBV12-3/TRBV12-4	TRBJ1-5	CASSLSARGNQPQHF
TRBV11-2	TRBJ2-1	CASSPLQGQNEQFF
TRBV6-6	TRBJ1-4	CASSLQGVGEKLFF
TRBV7-2	TRBJ1-2	CASSPIDRGAYGYTF
TRBV20-1	TRBJ1-6	CSARFETALNSPLHF
TRBV15	TRBJ1-2	CATSRGQGGGYGYTF
TRBV20-1	TRBJ1-4	CSARAGVNEKLFF
TRBV6-1	TRBJ1-2	CASSDQRQARGYTF
TRBV20-1	TRBJ1-6	CSAGGTNNNSPLHF
TRBV9	TRBJ2-7	CASSVEDSGGFSFYEQYF
TRBV18	TRBJ2-5	CASEDRVQETQYF
TRBV4-1	TRBJ2-7	CASSQSRDSPYEQYF
TRBV5-1	TRBJ2-7	CASSLGQGADEQYF
TRBV4-3	TRBJ1-5	CASSQDLPGTYSNQPQHF
TRBV7-9	TRBJ1-2	CASSLDTGDVYGYTF
TRBV7-2	TRBJ2-1	CASSLSGLGYEQFF
TRBV4-2	TRBJ2-3	CASKANGRDTQYF
TRBV4-2	TRBJ2-3	CASTERGVGTDTQYF
TRBV6-6	TRBJ1-2	CASSYYGDPNYGYTF
TRBV7-2	TRBJ2-1	CASSLARPNEQFF
TRBV20-1	TRBJ2-7	CSAGGDIDSNEQYF
TRBV7-2	TRBJ2-7	CASSPQTASYEQYF
TRBV3-1	TRBJ2-1	CASSLRKRGDEQFF
TRBV4-2	TRBJ2-1	CASSPGWNEQFF
TRBV5-6	TRBJ2-3	CASSLHGTSGYFTDTQYF
TRBV20-1	TRBJ2-7	CSARSVAGGGQYF
TRBV7-2	TRBJ2-3	CASSFPAGITDTQYF
TRBV4-3	TRBJ1-2	CASSQEGTGGGYTF
TRBV12-3/TRBV12-4	TRBJ2-5	CASSLVLTSDKQYF
TRBV5-1	TRBJ2-3	CASSLKTSSTDTQYF
TRBV10-3	TRBJ2-7	CAISESGEAYEQYF
TRBV30	TRBJ2-7	CAWGTYEQYF
TRBV12-3/TRBV12-4	TRBJ2-1	CASRIGVGEQFF
TRBV5-1	TRBJ2-3	CASSLFLGSGTDTQYF
TRBV10-3	TRBJ2-7	CAISGTSGLYEQYF
TRBV3-1	TRBJ2-1	CASSQDSSYGKTQFF
TRBV6-2/TRBV6-3	TRBJ2-1	CASSYSGGFVNEQFF